A single sample is the source of the 27 T cell receptor delta chains below, sequenced in a study of gamma-delta T cells after stem cell transplantation. TCRdb re-called clones from the RT-PCR reads using CATT. The data hold 11,000 or so delta-chain clones, with around 41% observed a single time. Sequencing was performed on gamma-delta T cells. Receptors were obtained from a human donor. It is not recorded whose cells these are; they may come from a transplant donor.

The chain uses TRDV1 and TRDJ1; D gene uncertain. CDR1 is TSWWSYY and CDR2 is QGS in the germline V gene. Trimming cost V 3 bases and J 9 bases, with 11 bases left between them. The CDR3 is made up of 12 amino acids. The CDR3 protein is CALGERKGELIF. Written as DNA, the CDR3 is TGTGCTCTTGGGGAGCGGAAGGGAGAACTCATCTTT.

The chain couples TRDV1 to TRDJ1, with D possibly TRDD3 on 8 matching bases. The germline CDR1 and CDR2 sequences are TSWWSYY and QGS. The CDR3 loop spans 19 amino acids. Trimming shortened V by 4 bases and J by 0 bases, and 24 bases separated the two germline ends. The CDR3 sequence: CALGGVYSYRDTYTDKLIF. DNA for the CDR3: TGTGCTCTTGGGGGGGTATATTCCTACCGGGATACGTACACCGATAAACTCATCTTT.

Remarks on this clone: One junction end disagrees with the germline gene, perhaps due to a read error. The chain is built from TRDV1 and TRDJ1, with 11 positions matching TRDD3. The V gene's germline CDR1 is TSWWSYY and CDR2 QGS. This CDR3 is 22 amino acids long. The CDR3 loop reads CAIGEICASPGGYWIYNDKLIF. The CDR3 nucleotides read TGTGCTATTGGGGAAATTTGTGCTAGTCCTGGGGGATACTGGATATACAACGATAAACTCATCTTT.

In its sample, this clone is medium-sized. Other nucleotide sequences in the sample specify the same CDR3. The rearrangement joins TRDV2 to TRDJ1, with TRDD2 as a possible D gene (6 bases). V was clipped by 0 bases and J by 0 bases, with 16 bases between them. Germline loops: CDR1 GEAIGNYY, CDR2 EKD. This CDR3 spans 17 amino acids. The CDR3 nucleotides read TGTGCCTGTGACACCGTCCTACGATTGGGTGACACCGATAAACTCATCTTT. This encodes CACDTVLRLGDTDKLIF.

The chain joins TRDV1 to TRDJ1, with D hard to call. The CDR3 loop spans 14 amino acids. Trimming pared 3 bases from V and 5 bases from J, leaving 13 bases between. Germline V gives CDR1 TSWWSYY, CDR2 QGS. CDR3 bases: TGTGCTCTTGGGGACCAAGCCCTCGAAGATAAACTCATCTTT. Translated: CALGDQALEDKLIF.

The chain is built from TRDV1 and TRDJ1, with a tentative D call TRDD3 (6 bases). V was clipped by 0 bases and J by 8 bases, with 31 bases between them. Germline V gene data show CDR1 as TSWWSYY and CDR2 as QGS. The CDR3 sequence is 20 residues long. The CDR3 coding sequence is TGTGCTCTTGGGGAACTCACACGGTATCCTATGCCCTACGGGGGAGGCAAACTCATCTTT. Its translation: CALGELTRYPMPYGGGKLIF.

This sequence joins TRDV2 and TRDJ1, with 10 bases identical to TRDD3. After removal of 9 bases from V and 3 bases from J, the junction contained 9 bases not matched to a gene. This CDR3 comprises 14 residues. CDR1 is GEAIGNYY, CDR2 EKD, per germline. The CDR3 DNA sequence: TGTGCCCGAAATACTGGGGGATTAGCCGATAAACTCATCTTT. This translates into CARNTGGLADKLIF.

About this clone itself: A read error is possible here, since a much larger clone lies one base away. The rearrangement links TRDV2 to TRDJ1; 13 nucleotides agree with TRDD3. From germline, CDR1 is GEAIGNYY and CDR2 EKD. This CDR3 spans 17 amino acids. V lost 2 bases and J lost 0; bases outside the gene matches: 5. The CDR3 nucleotides read TGTGCCTGTGACAGTACTGGGGGATACGTGTACACCGATAAACTCATCTTT. Protein: CACDSTGGYVYTDKLIF.

This clone was recorded a few times. This chain uses TRDV3 with TRDJ1, with TRDD3 identical over 10 bases. The CDR3 loop spans 18 amino acids. Per germline, CDR1 TVYSNPD and CDR2 GDNSRS (reference sequence). J gave up 2 bases and V 4 bases, and 19 bases lay outside the gene matches. The CDR3 here is CASSSPWGIGKRTDKLIF. The DNA for the CDR3 is TGTGCCTCCTCCTCACCCTGGGGGATAGGGAAGAGGACCGATAAACTCATCTTT.

The chain recombines TRDV2 with TRDJ1; D might be TRDD3 (5 bases). Germline V gene lookup returns CDR1 GEAIGNYY and CDR2 EKD. V lost 1 base to trimming and J lost 0 bases, with 26 bases between them. There are 20 residues in the CDR3. The CDR3 loop reads CACDTPRTLVLVSYTDKLIF. The DNA for the CDR3 is TGTGCCTGTGACACTCCACGAACCTTAGTACTGGTGTCATACACCGATAAACTCATCTTT.

Turning to this clone: Its ends do not fully match the called genes, so a read error is possible. The J gene is TRDJ3, the V gene TRDV2, with TRDD3 identical over 8 bases. The V gene's germline CDR1 is GEAIGNYY and CDR2 EKD. The CDR3 has 18 amino acids. The CDR3: CACDTGGFNSRDTRQMFF. The CDR3 DNA reads TGTGCCTGTGACACTGGGGGATTCAACTCCCGGGACACCCGACAGATGTTTTTC.

This rearrangement joins TRDV1 to TRDJ1; D perhaps matches TRDD3 (5 bases). CDR1 is TSWWSYY, CDR2 QGS, per germline. The CDR3 contains 19 residues. The V and J ends lost 0 bases and 9 bases respectively, with 29 bases between them. The DNA of the CDR3 is TGTGCTCTTGGGGAACTAGTTGATGGCCTGGATTTTGGGGCAGATGAACTCATCTTT. This codes for CALGELVDGLDFGADELIF.

In the case of this clone: Relative to the germline gene, one junction end is altered; a read error may explain this. J is TRDJ3 and V is TRDV2; 12 positions match TRDD3. The CDR3 contains 21 residues. The germline V gene encodes CDR1 GEAIGNYY and CDR2 EKD. CDR3 amino acids: CARDLLLGDTANSCDTRQMFF. The DNA for the CDR3 is TGTGCCCGTGACCTCCTACTGGGGGATACCGCCAACTCCTGTGACACCCGACAGATGTTTTTC.

The chain employs TRDV2 and TRDJ3; D tentatively reads TRDD2 or TRDD3 (5 bases each). CDR3 length: 17 amino acids. Germline values: CDR1 GEAIGNYY, CDR2 EKD. V dropped 3 bases and J dropped 20 bases, with 31 bases sitting between them. The CDR3, as DNA: TGTGCCTGTGACTTTCCTGGGATTCCCTTGTACCCCCGACACCTGTTTTTC. It encodes CACDFPGIPLYPRHLFF.

Sample share makes this clone medium-sized (0.01 to 0.1%). The CDR3 DNA reads as TGTGCTCTTGGGGAACTCCTATTCCTAAACTGGGGATTCCAGGAGCCGAGGGATAAACTCATCTTT. It is translated as CALGELLFLNWGFQEPRDKLIF. The chain employs TRDV1 and TRDJ1, with D perhaps TRDD3 (7 bases). Germline V gene lookup returns CDR1 TSWWSYY and CDR2 QGS. This CDR3 is built from 22 residues. The germline V and J ends were trimmed by 0 bases and 5 bases, with 34 bases remaining between them.

This clone turned up a few times. V usage is TRAV29/DV5 and J usage is TRDJ1, with 10 nucleotides matching TRDD3. The CDR3 covers 18 residues. The V segment lost 4 bases and the J segment 0 bases; nucleotides outside the gene matches: 15. The germline CDR1 and CDR2 sequences are NSMFDY and ISSIKDK. CDR3 nucleotides: TGTGCAGCATCCTCCCGGTACTGGGGGATTCTAAACACCGATAAACTCATCTTT. Amino acid sequence: CAASSRYWGILNTDKLIF. Full variable domain (missing parts from reference TRAV29/DV5 and TRDJ1): DQQVKQNSPSLSVQEGRISILNCDYTNSMFDYFLWYKKYPAEGPTFLISISSIKDKNEDGRFTVFLNKSAKHLSLHIVPSQPGDSAVYFCAASSRYWGILNTDKLIFGKGTRVTVEP.

This clone is deemed medium-sized. The CDR3 here is CAFLPSTNNKLIF. The CDR3 region has the DNA TGTGCCTTCCTTCCTTCGACTAACAATAAACTCATCTTT. V is TRDV3 and J is TRDJ1, with 7 bases lining up with TRDD2. V lost 3 bases to trimming and J lost 6 bases; unmatched junction nucleotides: 10. The CDR3 runs 13 residues. CDR1 is TVYSNPD and CDR2 is GDNSRS in the germline V gene (reference sequence).

This clone was seen once. This clone may be a read error of a much larger clone one base away. The genes are TRDV2 and TRDJ1; 9 positions agree with TRDD3. The CDR3 runs to 17 residues. The V gene end was trimmed by 0 bases and the J gene end by 4 bases; junction bases not matched to a gene: 11. Germline values: CDR1 GEAIGNYY, CDR2 EKD. In nucleotides, the CDR3 is TGTGCCTGTGACACCGAAGGAGAGGGGGATACCCACGATAAACTCATCTTT. Its protein is CACDTEGEGDTHDKLIF.

This clone is categorized as medium-sized. The J gene is TRDJ1, the V gene TRDV3; TRDD3 matches at 12 bases. Germline loops: CDR1 TVYSNPD, CDR2 GDNSRS (reference sequence). V gave up 2 bases and J gave up 4 bases; unmatched junction bases: 20. The CDR3 is 19 amino acids. This chain's CDR3 is CAFGDTLGLGDTPIDKLIF. The CDR3 nucleotides read TGTGCCTTTGGGGATACCTTAGGACTGGGGGATACCCCCATCGATAAACTCATCTTT.

The V gene is TRDV1, the J gene TRDJ1, with D maybe TRDD2 (5 bases). The CDR3 is 21 residues long. Trimming took 4 bases from V and 3 from J, leaving 33 bases between them. Germline V lookup: CDR1 TSWWSYY, CDR2 QGS. CDR3 sequence reads: CALGGHLPLCAPPVWPDKLIF. CDR3 coding DNA: TGTGCTCTTGGGGGCCACCTACCCCTTTGCGCCCCCCCCGTTTGGCCCGATAAACTCATCTTT.

To note about this clone: At one end, the junction sequence differs from germline, possibly due to a read error. The gene calls are TRDV2 and TRDJ3; 11 positions agree with TRDD3. This CDR3 region has 20 residues. The germline CDR1 and CDR2 sequences are GEAIGNYY and EKD. CDR3 residues: CACDTIGGGYALCDTRQMFF. The DNA for the CDR3 is TGTGCCTGTGACACGATAGGTGGGGGATACGCGCTCTGTGACACCCGCCAGATGTTTTTC.

Details on this clone: One end of the junction fails to match germline, which may point to a read error. The chain links TRDV1 to TRDJ1; maybe TRDD3 (6 bases). The CDR3 is made up of 22 amino acids. Germline CDR1 reads TSWWSYY; CDR2 reads QGS. CDR3 DNA sequence: TGTGCTATTGGGGAAATCACCTACGGCGACTGGGTGATACTAAGTAGGCTCGATAAACTCATCTTT. As protein: CAIGEITYGDWVILSRLDKLIF.

As regards this clone: At one end, the junction sequence differs from germline, possibly due to a read error. The chain combines TRDV1 with TRDJ1; TRDD3 is a possible D gene (5 bases). The CDR3 extends over 20 amino acids. CDR1 and CDR2 (germline): TSWWSYY, QGS. This CDR3 is CAFGENCTRKTSAYTDKLIF. Here the CDR3 DNA reads TGTGCTTTTGGGGAGAACTGCACACGGAAAACCTCCGCCTACACCGATAAACTCATCTTT.

The chain combines TRDV1 with TRDJ1, with 10 bases matching TRDD3. CDR1 is TSWWSYY, CDR2 QGS, per germline. After removal of 1 base from V and 2 bases from J, the junction contained 25 bases not matched to a gene. The CDR3 loop spans 23 amino acids. The CDR3 sequence: CALGEPLRVPSEWGIPVTDKLIF. The DNA for the CDR3 is TGTGCTCTTGGGGAACCCTTAAGGGTGCCTAGTGAGTGGGGGATACCAGTTACCGATAAACTCATCTTT.

Points on this clone: One junction end disagrees with the germline gene, perhaps due to a read error. V and J are TRDV1 and TRDJ1; 12 bases align to TRDD3. Per germline, CDR1 TSWWSYY and CDR2 QGS. CDR3 length: 19 amino acids. For the CDR3, the DNA is TGTGCTATTGGGGATTACACGGGACTGGGGGATACCGGCACCGATAAACTCATCTTT. The encoded protein is CAIGDYTGLGDTGTDKLIF.

This clone showed up just a few times. The same CDR3 is also encoded by other DNA sequences in this sample. The rearrangement joins TRDV1 to TRDJ1; TRDD3 aligns across 11 bases. V lost 2 bases and J lost 0; bases outside the gene matches: 11. In germline, CDR1 is TSWWSYY, CDR2 QGS. The CDR3 is 19 amino acids. Written as DNA, the CDR3 is TGTGCTCTTGGGGAAGTAGGCTCTGGGGGATACTGGTACACCGATAAACTCATCTTT. Translating gives CALGEVGSGGYWYTDKLIF.

Concerning this clone itself: One junction end does not reproduce the germline sequence, and a read error may be involved. The chain joins TRDV2 to TRDJ3, with D perhaps matching TRDD3 (6 bases). From germline, CDR1 is GEAIGNYY and CDR2 EKD. The CDR3 contains 19 residues. CDR3 coding DNA: TGTGCCTGTGACTACGTGGGCGGGGGACTCTCCTCGGACACCCGACAGATGTTTTTC. Residues: CACDYVGGGLSSDTRQMFF.